This TCR beta chain emerged from a study of early T cells in non-severe SARS-CoV-2 infection. In the study overall: Alpha and beta chains were unpaired, from unsorted whole-blood bulk RNA. Whole-study findings and limits: CD4 and private specificities were missed by VDJdb matching, which favored anti-spike CD8 responses.

This clonotype was counted only a few times. What it binds is not known. Tagging with unique molecular identifiers was applied to individual cDNA molecules. MiXCR, run by TCRdb on the 5' RACE reads, gives a single entry per CDR3 protein. The top ten hold 3.8% of the sample, which has fewer than 120,000 distinct CDR3 sequences, around 12% seen once. Germline V gene lookup returns CDR1 MDHEN and CDR2 SYDVKM. The CDR3 has 14 residues. J was trimmed by 3 bases and V by 4 bases; bases with no gene match: 4. Sequenced here: whole blood, sampled at baseline. V gene TRBV28 combines with J gene TRBJ1-2, with TRBD1 identical over 8 bases. The origin of this receptor is an adult who was a healthcare worker with PCR-confirmed SARS-CoV-2 infection or an uninfected control (not recorded which). CDR3 DNA sequence: TGTGCCAGCAGTTACCTGGGACAGGACTATGGCTACACCTTC. Its protein product is CASSYLGQDYGYTF.